This T cell receptor (beta chain) was profiled in a study of OX40 agonist ivuxolimab in advanced cancers. Study context: Treatment received earlier with anti-PD-1, anti-PD-L1 or anti-CTLA-4 agents was allowed, and approximately 44% had some.

In the case of this clone: The antigen remains unidentified. Other DNA sequences of this sample code for an identical CDR3.

Data came from immunoSEQ multiplex PCR; TCRdb stores just in-frame clones and leaves some out. This table has about 75,000 clones, approximately 81% appearing once. The CDR3 loop spans 14 amino acids. Germline V gene lookup returns CDR1 KGHSH and CDR2 LQKENI. Trimming pared 6 bases from V and 2 bases from J, leaving 13 bases between. People who had autoimmune disease history or systemic immunosuppression were excluded. Regarding the study as a whole: On average, CD8+ T cells had more expanded clones than CD4+.

The receptor was isolated from an adult with an advanced solid tumor such as melanoma, head and neck, liver or kidney cancer. The material was CD4+ or CD8+ T cells sorted from blood, obtained in a trial of the OX40 agonist ivuxolimab. The rearrangement joins TRBV18 to TRBJ1-2; D may be TRBD1 (6 bases). In DNA, the CDR3 is TGTGCCAGCTCCCGAGAGGGGGTAAACTATGGCTACACCTTC. Translated, it gives CASSREGVNYGYTF.